The clone carrying this T cell receptor beta chain was picked up many times. Its cognate antigen is unknown. The data stem from a study of T cells in Graves' hyperthyroidism and ophthalmopathy. Findings and limits, study-wide: Using 13 V-J features, a model discriminated ophthalmopathy from stable hyperthyroidism.

CDR1 and CDR2 (germline): MDHEN, SYDVKM. The CDR3 has 13 residues. With 9 bases clipped from V and 8 bases from J, the junction kept 7 bases outside the gene matches. Researchers amplified the TCR beta CDR3 regions from RNA transcripts. A first-round RT-PCR of the TCR CDR3 used the HTBI primer set. TCRdb reprocessed the multiplex PCR reads with MiXCR, giving one entry per CDR3 protein. The sample includes about 620,000 distinct CDR3 sequences, around 15% of them seen just once. Among the patients, aged 18 to 65, hyperthyroidism was newly diagnosed and had lasted under 2 months. From approximately 9.5 ml of fresh peripheral blood, PBMCs were isolated.

The source is a woman aged 25-40 years with Graves' hyperthyroidism. The chain combines TRBV28 with TRBJ1-6; 7 bases line up with TRBD1. The sequencing sample was made of blood. The CDR3 DNA reads as TGTGCCAGTGGGGGGACAGCTCATTCACCCCTCCACTTT. Translation: CASGGTAHSPLHF.